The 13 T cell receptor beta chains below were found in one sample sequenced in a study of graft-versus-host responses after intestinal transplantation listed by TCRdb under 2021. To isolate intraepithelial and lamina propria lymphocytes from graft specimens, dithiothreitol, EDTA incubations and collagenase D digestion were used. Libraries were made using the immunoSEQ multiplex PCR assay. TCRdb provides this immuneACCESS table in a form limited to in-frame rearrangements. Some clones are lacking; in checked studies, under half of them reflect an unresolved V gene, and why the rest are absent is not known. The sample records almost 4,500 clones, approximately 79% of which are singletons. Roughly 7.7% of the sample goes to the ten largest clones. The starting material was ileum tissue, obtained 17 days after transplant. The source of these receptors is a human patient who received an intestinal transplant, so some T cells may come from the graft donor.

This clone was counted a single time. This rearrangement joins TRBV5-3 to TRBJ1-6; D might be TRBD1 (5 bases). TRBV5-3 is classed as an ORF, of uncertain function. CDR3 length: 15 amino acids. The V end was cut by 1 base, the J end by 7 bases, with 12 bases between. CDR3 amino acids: CARSLLGRGNSPLHF. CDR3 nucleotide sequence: TGTGCCAGAAGCTTGTTGGGGCGAGGCAATTCACCCCTCCACTTT.

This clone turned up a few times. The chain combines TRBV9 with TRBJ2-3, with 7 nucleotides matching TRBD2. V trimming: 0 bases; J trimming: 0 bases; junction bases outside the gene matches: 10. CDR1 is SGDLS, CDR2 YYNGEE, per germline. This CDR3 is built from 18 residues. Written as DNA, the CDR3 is TGTGCCAGCAGCGTAGGTTCTAGCGGAACCTCTAGCACAGATACGCAGTATTTT. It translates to CASSVGSSGTSSTDTQYF. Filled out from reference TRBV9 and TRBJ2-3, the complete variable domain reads DSGVTQTPKHLITATGQRVTLRCSPRSGDLSVYWYQQSLDQGLQFLIQYYNGEERAKGNILERFSAQQFPDLHSELNLSSLELGDSALYFCASSVGSSGTSSTDTQYFGPGTRLTVL.

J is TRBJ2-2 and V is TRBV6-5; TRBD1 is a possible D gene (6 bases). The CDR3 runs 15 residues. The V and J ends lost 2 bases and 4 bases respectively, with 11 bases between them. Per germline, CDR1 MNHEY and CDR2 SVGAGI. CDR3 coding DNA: TGTGCCAGCAGTTACGTGGGGGCGGCCACCGGGGAGCTGTTTTTT. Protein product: CASSYVGAATGELFF.

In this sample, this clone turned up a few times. Written as DNA, the CDR3 is TGTGCCAGCAGTGCCGCCCGTTGGGACAGGGCCAACTCTGGGGCCAACGTCCTGACTTTC. It encodes CASSAARWDRANSGANVLTF. This chain connects TRBV6-1 to TRBJ2-6, with TRBD1 matching 9 bases. This CDR3 contains 20 residues. Germline values: CDR1 MNHNS, CDR2 SASEGT. The junction had 13 bases not matched to a gene; V was cut back by 4 bases and J by 0 bases.

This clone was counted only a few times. The CDR3 here is CASSLVGQGNEQFF. CDR3 DNA: TGTGCCAGCAGTTTAGTGGGACAGGGCAATGAGCAGTTCTTC. J is TRBJ2-1 and V is TRBV28; TRBD1 aligns across 9 bases. This CDR3 is built from 14 residues. With 2 bases clipped from V and 6 bases from J, the junction kept 2 bases outside the gene matches. Per the germline V gene, CDR1 is MDHEN and CDR2 is SYDVKM.

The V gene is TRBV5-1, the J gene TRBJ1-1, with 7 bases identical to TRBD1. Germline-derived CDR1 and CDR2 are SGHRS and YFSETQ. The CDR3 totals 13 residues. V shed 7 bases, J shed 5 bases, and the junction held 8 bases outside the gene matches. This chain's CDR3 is CASGDRAETEAFF. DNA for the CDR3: TGCGCCAGCGGCGACAGGGCGGAGACTGAAGCTTTCTTT.

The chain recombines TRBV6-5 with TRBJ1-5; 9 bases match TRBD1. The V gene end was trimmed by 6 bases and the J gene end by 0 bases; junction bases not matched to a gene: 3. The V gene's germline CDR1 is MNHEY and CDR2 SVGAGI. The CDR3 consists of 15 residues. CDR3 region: CASRYRGLSNQPQHF. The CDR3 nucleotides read TGTGCCAGCAGATACAGGGGGCTTAGCAATCAGCCCCAGCATTTT.

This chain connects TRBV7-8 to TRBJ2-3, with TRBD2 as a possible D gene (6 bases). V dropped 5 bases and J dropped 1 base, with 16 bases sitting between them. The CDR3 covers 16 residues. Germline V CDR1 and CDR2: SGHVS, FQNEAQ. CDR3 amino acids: CASSPVASAGTDTQYF. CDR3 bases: TGTGCCAGCAGCCCAGTTGCTAGCGCGGGCACAGATACGCAGTATTTT.

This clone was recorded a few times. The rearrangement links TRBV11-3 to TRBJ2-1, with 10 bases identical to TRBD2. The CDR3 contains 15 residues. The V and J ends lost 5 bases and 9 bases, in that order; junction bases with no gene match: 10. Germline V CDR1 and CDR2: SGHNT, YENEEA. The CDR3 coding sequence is TGTGCCAGCAGCCCTAGCGGGGGCCTCATGGGTGAGCAGTTCTTC. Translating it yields CASSPSGGLMGEQFF.

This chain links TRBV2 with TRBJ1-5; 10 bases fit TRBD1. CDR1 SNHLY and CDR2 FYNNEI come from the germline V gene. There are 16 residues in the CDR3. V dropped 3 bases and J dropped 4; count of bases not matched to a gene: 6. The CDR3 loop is CASSDFGQGGNQPQHF. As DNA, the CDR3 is TGTGCCAGCAGTGATTTTGGACAGGGGGGGAATCAGCCCCAGCATTTT.

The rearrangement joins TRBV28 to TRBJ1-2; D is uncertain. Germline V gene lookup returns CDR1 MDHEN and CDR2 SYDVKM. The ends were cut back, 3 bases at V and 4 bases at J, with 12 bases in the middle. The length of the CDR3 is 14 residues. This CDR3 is CASSLSTVPYGYTF. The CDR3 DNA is TGTGCCAGCAGTTTGTCCACAGTCCCCTATGGCTACACCTTC.

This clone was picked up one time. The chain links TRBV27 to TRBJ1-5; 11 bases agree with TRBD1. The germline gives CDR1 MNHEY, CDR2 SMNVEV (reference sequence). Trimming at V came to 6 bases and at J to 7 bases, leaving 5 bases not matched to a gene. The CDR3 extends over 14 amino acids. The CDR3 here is CASSRTGGWQPQHF. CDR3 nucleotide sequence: TGTGCCAGCAGCCGGACAGGGGGCTGGCAGCCCCAGCATTTT.

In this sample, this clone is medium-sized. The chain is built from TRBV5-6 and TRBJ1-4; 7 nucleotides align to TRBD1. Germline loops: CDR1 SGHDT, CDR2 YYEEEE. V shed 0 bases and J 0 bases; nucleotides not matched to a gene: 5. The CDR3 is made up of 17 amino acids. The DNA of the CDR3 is TGTGCCAGCAGCTTGGTGGGACAGAGTGCAACTAATGAAAAACTGTTTTTT. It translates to CASSLVGQSATNEKLFF.